These 28 T cell receptor beta chains share one sample of origin, sequenced in a study of OX40 agonist ivuxolimab in advanced cancers. TCRdb keeps only in-frame clones here, not all; method: immunoSEQ multiplex PCR. The table lists tens of thousands of clones, 65% to 90% of them singletons. The starting material was CD4+ or CD8+ T cells sorted from blood, obtained in a trial of the OX40 agonist ivuxolimab. The origin of the receptors is an adult with an advanced solid tumor such as melanoma, head and neck, liver or kidney cancer.

This chain connects TRBV5-6 to TRBJ2-4, with D perhaps TRBD2 (5 bases). The CDR3 spans 15 residues. Germline V gene lookup returns CDR1 SGHDT and CDR2 YYEEEE. The ends were cut back, 4 bases at V and 0 bases at J, with 11 bases in the middle. The CDR3 loop reads CASSAWAGAKNIQYF. DNA for the CDR3: TGTGCCAGCAGCGCCTGGGCGGGAGCCAAAAACATTCAGTACTTC. The entire variable domain, with the rest obtained from reference TRBV5-6 and TRBJ2-4, is as follows: DAGVTQSPTHLIKTRGQQVTLRCSPKSGHDTVSWYQQALGQGPQFIFQYYEEEERQRGNFPDRFSGHQFPNYSSELNVNALLLGDSALYLCASSAWAGAKNIQYFGAGTRLSVL.

V usage is TRBV5-1 and J usage is TRBJ1-6; 7 nucleotides match TRBD1. The CDR3 contains 16 residues. With 2 bases clipped from V and 4 bases from J, the junction kept 6 bases outside the gene matches. Germline V lookup: CDR1 SGHRS, CDR2 YFSETQ. The CDR3 DNA is TGCGCCAGCAGCTTAGAAGGGACAGTGTATAATTCACCCCTCCACTTT. It is translated as CASSLEGTVYNSPLHF.

The chain couples TRBV27 to TRBJ2-6; 7 bases match TRBD1. Per the germline V gene, CDR1 is MNHEY and CDR2 is SMNVEV (reference sequence). The CDR3 extends over 17 amino acids. The junction had 4 bases not matched to a gene; V was cut back by 2 bases and J by 0 bases. DNA of the CDR3: TGTGCCAGCAGTTTAGGACAGGACCACTCTGGGGCCAACGTCCTGACTTTC. Translation: CASSLGQDHSGANVLTF.

V usage is TRBV7-2 and J usage is TRBJ1-2, with a weak D call TRBD1 (6 bases). CDR1 is SGHTA and CDR2 is FQGNSA in the germline V gene. The CDR3 spans 16 residues. The V and J ends lost 5 bases and 1 base respectively, with 17 bases between them. CDR3 sequence (DNA): TGTGCCAGCAGCCTTTCTCCGACAGGTGATAACTATGGCTACACCTTC. Its protein product is CASSLSPTGDNYGYTF.

The rearrangement joins TRBV30 to TRBJ2-2, with D possibly TRBD1 on 5 matching bases. The ends were cut back, 0 bases at V and 11 bases at J, with 10 bases in the middle. Germline loops: CDR1 GTSNPN, CDR2 SVGIG (reference sequence). The CDR3 totals 12 residues. In nucleotides, the CDR3 is TGTGCCTGGAGTGTAGGGCAGGGTGAGCTGTTTTTT. Translating gives CAWSVGQGELFF. The whole variable domain, remainder taken from reference TRBV30 and TRBJ2-2, is SQTIHQWPATLVQPVGSPLSLECTVEGTSNPNLYWYRQAAGRGLQLLFYSVGIGQISSEVPQNLSASRPQDRQFILSSKKLLLSDSGFYLCAWSVGQGELFFGEGSRLTVL.

J is TRBJ2-7 and V is TRBV4-1; D is possibly TRBD2 (5 bases). The CDR3 contains 15 residues. Germline V gene data show CDR1 as MGHRA and CDR2 as YSYEKL. With 0 bases removed from V and 7 bases from J, the gap between germline ends came to 16 bases. This CDR3 is CASSQDLNFPGEQYF. DNA for the CDR3: TGCGCCAGCAGCCAAGATCTGAACTTCCCGGGGGAGCAGTACTTC.

The chain is built from TRBV7-9 and TRBJ2-7; TRBD1 or TRBD2 may be the D gene (5 bases each). The germline V and J ends were trimmed by 1 base and 0 bases, with 7 bases remaining between them. CDR1 SEHNR and CDR2 FQNEAQ come from the germline V gene (reference sequence). This CDR3 is 14 amino acids long. CDR3 nucleotides: TGTGCCAGCAGCTTAGGAGGGACCTCCTACGAGCAGTACTTC. Protein sequence: CASSLGGTSYEQYF.

The V and J genes are TRBV7-8 and TRBJ2-7, with D perhaps matching TRBD1 (5 bases). V lost 2 bases and J lost 2, with 16 bases in between. This CDR3 has 16 residues. Germline CDR1 reads SGHVS; CDR2 reads FQNEAQ. The CDR3 region is CASSLSAGPTTYEQYF. As DNA, the CDR3 is TGTGCCAGCAGCTTAAGCGCAGGGCCAACGACCTACGAGCAGTACTTC.

This chain joins TRBV6-5 and TRBJ2-1; unclear D gene. In germline, CDR1 is MNHEY, CDR2 SVGAGI. Trimming left V 7 bases short and J 4 bases short, with 11 bases between. This CDR3 has 13 residues. The CDR3 DNA reads as TGTGCCAGCATTAAGTTTGGGTACAATGAGCAGTTCTTC. Its translation: CASIKFGYNEQFF.

The V call is TRBV5-1, the J call TRBJ2-5, with 9 bases lining up with TRBD2. The CDR3 consists of 15 residues. Germline V gives CDR1 SGHRS, CDR2 YFSETQ. The ends lost 0 bases at V and 2 bases at J; junction bases unmatched: 2. The CDR3 DNA is TGCGCCAGCAGCTTGGGCGGGGGGGCACAAGAGACCCAGTACTTC. Amino acids: CASSLGGGAQETQYF.

This clone has a handful of counts. The V and J genes are TRBV5-1 and TRBJ2-5, with TRBD2 matching over 7 bases. The CDR3 spans 17 residues. CDR1 SGHRS and CDR2 YFSETQ come from the germline V gene. J lost 0 bases, V lost 0 bases, and 8 bases had no gene match. The CDR3 coding sequence is TGCGCCAGCAGCTTGGGTTGGGGCGCGGGGGACCAAGAGACCCAGTACTTC. As protein: CASSLGWGAGDQETQYF.

V and J are TRBV7-8 and TRBJ2-7; 8 bases match TRBD1. Trimming removed 5 bases from V and 7 bases from J; junction bases left unmatched: 13. This CDR3 has 15 residues. In germline, CDR1 is SGHVS, CDR2 FQNEAQ. CDR3 DNA: TGTGCCAGCAGCGGACAGGGTGGGGGTATAGGGGAGCAGTACTTC. Translating gives CASSGQGGGIGEQYF.

CDR3 DNA sequence: TGTGCCAGCAGTTCAATAGCGGGGGGGCACTACGAGCAGTACTTC. Translation: CASSSIAGGHYEQYF. The V call is TRBV28, the J call TRBJ2-7; 11 nucleotides align to TRBD2. The CDR3 runs 15 residues. V lost 4 bases and J lost 3; bases outside the gene matches: 5. Germline V CDR1 and CDR2: MDHEN, SYDVKM.

The genes are TRBV11-2 and TRBJ2-1; TRBD1 matches at 9 bases. Germline V gives CDR1 SGHAT, CDR2 FQNNGV. The CDR3 totals 15 residues. Trimming removed 5 bases from V and 4 bases from J; junction bases left unmatched: 6. In DNA form, the CDR3 reads TGTGCCAGCAGCACCACAGGGGGCTGGTACAATGAGCAGTTCTTC. Its protein is CASSTTGGWYNEQFF.

In its sample, this clone was seen once. The rearrangement links TRBV7-6 to TRBJ2-7; the D gene is possibly TRBD2 (5 bases). CDR1 and CDR2 (germline): SGHVS, FNYEAQ. The CDR3 length is 15 residues. The V end lost 5 bases, the J end lost 5 bases, and 19 bases lay between the germline ends. The CDR3: CASSPGGLVGHEQYF. The CDR3 bases are TGTGCCAGCAGCCCGGGCGGGTTGGTAGGGCACGAGCAGTACTTC.

The chain uses TRBV28 and TRBJ1-2; a possible D gene is TRBD1 (6 bases). Germline CDR1 and CDR2: MDHEN and SYDVKM. CDR3 length equals 13 residues. The V gene lost 8 bases and the J gene lost 8 bases, with 18 bases spanning the gap. CDR3 sequence: CASFRDTGRGYTF. The CDR3, as DNA: TGTGCCAGCTTCCGGGACACCGGGCGAGGCTACACCTTC.

The genes are TRBV7-2 and TRBJ2-5; weak D call: TRBD2 (7 bases). The CDR3 totals 14 residues. Germline values: CDR1 SGHTA, CDR2 FQGNSA. CDR3 sequence reads: CAAARGGAQETQYF. CDR3 nucleotides: TGTGCTGCGGCGAGGGGGGGGGCACAAGAGACCCAGTACTTC.

The chain recombines TRBV19 with TRBJ2-3; the D call may be TRBD1 or TRBD2 (5 bases each). CDR1 and CDR2 from the germline V gene are LNHDA and SQIVND (reference sequence). With 6 bases removed from V and 4 bases from J, the gap between germline ends came to 17 bases. This CDR3 is 15 amino acids long. The CDR3, as DNA: TGTGCCAGTAGGGACTCAGGGAAAATGGCAGATACGCAGTATTTT. Translating gives CASRDSGKMADTQYF.

The chain recombines TRBV23-1 with TRBJ2-1, with D maybe TRBD2 (5 bases). TRBV23-1 is labeled an ORF, and its function is uncertain. V shed 0 bases and J shed 5 bases, with 14 bases lying between them. This CDR3 comprises 16 residues. CDR3: CASSQSWPGMNNEQFF. The CDR3 nucleotides are TGCGCCAGCAGTCAATCGTGGCCGGGGATGAACAATGAGCAGTTCTTC.

The chain couples TRBV5-1 to TRBJ2-1; D may be TRBD1 or TRBD2 (5 bases each). Germline CDR1 and CDR2: SGHRS and YFSETQ. The CDR3 length is 15 residues. Trimming cost V 1 base and J 7 bases, with 15 bases left between them. The CDR3 spells CASSLLGPSRNEQFF. The CDR3, as DNA: TGCGCCAGCAGCTTGTTGGGACCCTCAAGGAATGAGCAGTTCTTC.

The V gene is TRBV15, the J gene TRBJ1-2; possibly TRBD1 for D (6 bases). The germline V gene encodes CDR1 LNHNV and CDR2 YYDKDF (reference sequence). V gave up 8 bases and J gave up 5 bases, with 24 bases separating them. This CDR3 has 16 amino acids. The CDR3 DNA is TGTGCCACCTTATGGGAGTCGGGTCGGGGGGCATATGGCTACACCTTC. Its translation: CATLWESGRGAYGYTF.

J is TRBJ1-5 and V is TRBV6-1; the D is unclear. V was clipped by 6 bases and J by 1 base, with 13 bases between them. CDR1 and CDR2 from the germline V gene are MNHNS and SASEGT. There are 15 residues in the CDR3. The CDR3 DNA follows: TGTGCCAGCAGGGAGACCGTTATGAGCAATCAGCCCCAGCATTTT. The encoded protein is CASRETVMSNQPQHF.

A few counts support this clone. The rearrangement links TRBV2 to TRBJ1-1; D is perhaps TRBD1 (6 bases). Germline V CDR1 and CDR2: SNHLY, FYNNEI. The germline V and J ends were trimmed by 4 bases and 7 bases, with 16 bases remaining between them. The CDR3 spans 14 residues. CDR3: CASSGVGASGEAFF. DNA of the CDR3: TGTGCCAGCAGTGGGGTGGGGGCGAGCGGTGAAGCTTTCTTT.

This clone was picked up a small number of times. The V and J genes are TRBV6-6 and TRBJ2-7; D remains ambiguous. V gave up 0 bases and J gave up 3 bases, with 6 bases separating them. Germline V gives CDR1 MNHNY, CDR2 SVGAGI (reference sequence). CDR3 size: 13 residues. The CDR3 nucleotides read TGTGCCAGCAGTTACTCGTTCGGCTACGAGCAGTACTTC. As protein: CASSYSFGYEQYF.

V usage is TRBV5-1 and J usage is TRBJ2-2; tentatively, D is TRBD1 or TRBD2 (6 bases each). With 4 bases removed from V and 4 bases from J, the gap between germline ends came to 14 bases. The CDR3 has 15 residues. From germline, CDR1 is SGHRS and CDR2 YFSETQ. CDR3 in amino acids: CASSGGTLGTGELFF. The CDR3 coding sequence is TGCGCCAGCAGCGGAGGGACACTTGGCACCGGGGAGCTGTTTTTT.

The rearrangement joins TRBV29-1 to TRBJ2-5; D gene uncertain. Germline V gene data show CDR1 as SQVTM and CDR2 as ANQGSEA. Trimming stripped 5 bases from V and 1 base from J, with 5 bases between. The CDR3 contains 11 residues. The CDR3 DNA is TGCAGCGTTCTTGCCCAAGAGACCCAGTACTTC. It is translated as CSVLAQETQYF.

The V gene is TRBV7-9, the J gene TRBJ2-1; 7 nucleotides agree with TRBD2. The CDR3 consists of 15 residues. Looked up from germline, CDR1 is SEHNR and CDR2 is FQNEAQ (reference sequence). V lost 2 bases, J lost 8 bases, and 9 bases stayed unmatched. CDR3 region: CASSLSGAVLDEQFF. Written as DNA, the CDR3 is TGTGCCAGCAGCTTAAGCGGGGCTGTGTTGGATGAGCAGTTCTTC.

V is TRBV14 and J is TRBJ1-2; the D is unclear. Germline-derived CDR1 and CDR2 are SGHDN and FVKESK. The CDR3 has 14 amino acids. V shed 1 base and J shed 6 bases, with 12 bases lying between them. The CDR3 loop reads CASSQARRVDGYTF. In DNA form, the CDR3 reads TGTGCCAGCAGCCAAGCAAGAAGGGTGGATGGCTACACCTTC.